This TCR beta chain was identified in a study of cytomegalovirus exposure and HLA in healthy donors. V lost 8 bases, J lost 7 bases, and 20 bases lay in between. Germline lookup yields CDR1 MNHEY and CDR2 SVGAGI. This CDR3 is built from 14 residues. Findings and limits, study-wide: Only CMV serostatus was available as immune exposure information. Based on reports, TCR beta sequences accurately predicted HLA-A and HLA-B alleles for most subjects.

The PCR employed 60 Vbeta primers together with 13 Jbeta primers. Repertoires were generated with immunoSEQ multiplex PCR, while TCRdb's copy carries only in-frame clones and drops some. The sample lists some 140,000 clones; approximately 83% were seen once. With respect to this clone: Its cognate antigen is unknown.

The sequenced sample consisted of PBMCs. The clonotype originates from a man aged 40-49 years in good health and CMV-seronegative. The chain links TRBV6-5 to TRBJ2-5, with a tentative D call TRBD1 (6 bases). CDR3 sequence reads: CASQELASGVTQYF. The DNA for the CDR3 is TGTGCCAGCCAGGAGTTAGCGTCAGGGGTGACCCAGTACTTC.